The clone carrying this T cell receptor beta chain has just one count. Antigen unknown. The CDR3 runs 14 residues. CDR1 and CDR2 (germline): PRHDT, FYEKMQ (reference sequence). V lost 4 bases, J lost 0 bases, and 9 bases lay in between. Clones were sequenced by immunoSEQ multiplex PCR, and TCRdb holds only the in-frame ones, with some missing. The data hold approximately 110,000 clones, with 93% observed a single time. These data belong to a study of graft-versus-host responses after intestinal transplantation. Regarding the study as a whole: Analysis identified GvH clones in recipient marrow, with some appearing first in ileum or blood.

Sample: unstimulated CD8+ T cells sorted from spleen or lymph node cells, taken before transplant. The receptor comes from a human donor who was the organ donor for an intestinal transplant. J is TRBJ1-1 and V is TRBV13; D unresolved. CDR3 residues: CASSSRTMNTEAFF. The CDR3 bases are TGTGCCAGCAGCTCCCGGACCATGAACACTGAAGCTTTCTTT.